This T cell receptor (beta chain) was sequenced for a study of sequential checkpoint blockade in melanoma. Study-wide background: First-line arms were nivolumab then ipilimumab, or the reverse, randomized 1:1.

Treatment indicated: randomized to nivolumab then ipilimumab (arm A) or the reverse (arm B). No patient had prior DNA-damaging chemotherapy. TCRdb's table, derived via immunoSEQ multiplex PCR, lists solely in-frame clones and lacks some. Here the sample spans roughly 20,000 clones, around 83% being singletons. This clone was seen more than once but under ten times. Losses at the gene ends were 0 bases for V and 8 bases for J; bases not matched to a gene: 10. The CDR3 spans 17 residues. CDR1 is LNHDA, CDR2 SQIVND, per germline (reference sequence). The sequence was obtained from a human donor with melanoma. The sequencing used CD8+ T cells sorted from blood (inferred from file names), collected from a patient given nivolumab and ipilimumab in sequence. V usage is TRBV19 and J usage is TRBJ1-4; TRBD1 agrees at 9 bases. The CDR3 loop is CASSIEPGTGFSEKLFF. The CDR3 nucleotides are TGTGCCAGTAGTATAGAGCCGGGGACAGGGTTCTCCGAAAAACTGTTTTTT.